The rows below give T cell receptor beta chains drawn from one sample of a study of CD8 T cells in Susac syndrome. TCRdb reanalysed the immunoSEQ multiplex PCR reads using MiXCR and keeps one entry per CDR3 protein. The sample shows hundreds of thousands of distinct CDR3 sequences, roughly 81% of them seen only once. The sample taken for sequencing was CD8+ T cells from PBMCs. These receptors all come from a human donor with multiple sclerosis. The CDR3 runs from the conserved cysteine through the conserved F or W. Each record gives: V gene, J gene, CDR3 protein.

v_gene: TRBV2
j_gene: TRBJ1-4
CDR3aa: CASSSGHVNEKLFF

v_gene: TRBV12-3/TRBV12-4
j_gene: TRBJ2-5
CDR3aa: CASSLRGGTETQYF

v_gene: TRBV6-5
j_gene: TRBJ1-2
CDR3aa: CASSYDRTYGYTF

v_gene: TRBV6-1
j_gene: TRBJ2-3
CDR3aa: CASSPEPDTQYF

v_gene: TRBV6-1
j_gene: TRBJ2-3
CDR3aa: CASSPTRALHSTDTQYF

v_gene: TRBV7-9
j_gene: TRBJ2-2
CDR3aa: CASSTQNPGQGAGGELFF

v_gene: TRBV19
j_gene: TRBJ2-1
CDR3aa: CASSIQGYNEQFF

v_gene: TRBV7-9
j_gene: TRBJ1-5
CDR3aa: CASSFGWQGDQPQHF

v_gene: TRBV30
j_gene: TRBJ1-2
CDR3aa: CAWSVIGGSWGYTF

v_gene: TRBV7-2
j_gene: TRBJ2-5
CDR3aa: CASSSRSGRDQETQYF

v_gene: TRBV15
j_gene: TRBJ2-1
CDR3aa: CATRFGTATPNEQFF

v_gene: TRBV28
j_gene: TRBJ1-1
CDR3aa: CASSPPRRGAEAFF

v_gene: TRBV9
j_gene: TRBJ2-1
CDR3aa: CASSVGKGNEQFF

v_gene: TRBV6-1
j_gene: TRBJ2-1
CDR3aa: CASSLSSYNDLSDNEQFF

v_gene: TRBV6-1
j_gene: TRBJ2-7
CDR3aa: CASSDGGVLSYEQYF

v_gene: TRBV7-9
j_gene: TRBJ2-7
CDR3aa: CASSFPGALYYEQYF

v_gene: TRBV7-9
j_gene: TRBJ2-7
CDR3aa: CASSPRVNEQYF

v_gene: TRBV29-1
j_gene: TRBJ2-1
CDR3aa: CSGPTGTSSEQFF

v_gene: TRBV15
j_gene: TRBJ2-3
CDR3aa: CATSRAWGSIHTQYF

v_gene: TRBV19
j_gene: TRBJ2-7
CDR3aa: CASSTPRQGESRYEQYF

v_gene: TRBV10-3
j_gene: TRBJ2-3
CDR3aa: CAISESRTSGRGDTQYF

v_gene: TRBV13
j_gene: TRBJ2-1
CDR3aa: CASSLVSKGTYNEQFF

v_gene: TRBV6-4
j_gene: TRBJ1-2
CDR3aa: CASSDRATARYGYTF